Listed below are T cell receptor beta chains from one sample, sequenced in a study of OX40 agonist ivuxolimab in advanced cancers. Sequenced by immunoSEQ multiplex PCR; TCRdb stores in-frame clones only, minus some. The table records 74,000 or so clones, less than 95% of them present only once. The sample in question was CD4+ or CD8+ T cells sorted from blood, obtained in a trial of the OX40 agonist ivuxolimab. The receptors come from an adult with an advanced solid tumor such as melanoma, head and neck, liver or kidney cancer. The CDR3 runs from the conserved cysteine through the conserved F or W. Fields, in order: J gene, D gene, clone size, V gene, CDR3 DNA, CDR3 protein. D genes are given only for firm matches. Some rows mark clone size as missing; the rest say once, few, many or name a class of expanded clone.

J: TRBJ1-1; D: .; size: once; V: TRBV6-6; DNA: TGTGCCAGCAGTTACGTCACTAGACAGCACCCTGAAGCTTTCTTT; CDR3: CASSYVTRQHPEAFF
J: TRBJ2-7; D: .; size: .; V: TRBV9; DNA: TGTGCCAGCAGCGGTCTAGAGTCTTCCTACGAGCAGTACTTC; CDR3: CASSGLESSYEQYF
J: TRBJ2-1; D: .; size: .; V: TRBV25-1; DNA: TGTGCCAGCCTTAAGGGGGGGTCGTATGAGCAGTTCTTC; CDR3: CASLKGGSYEQFF
J: TRBJ1-5; D: .; size: .; V: TRBV5-6; DNA: TGTGCCAGCAGCTCCCGGAGGAGCAATCAGCCCCAGCATTTT; CDR3: CASSSRRSNQPQHF
J: TRBJ1-4; D: .; size: .; V: TRBV4-2; DNA: TGTGCCAGCAGCAGTCAGAATAATGAAAAACTGTTTTTT; CDR3: CASSSQNNEKLFF
J: TRBJ2-3; D: .; size: .; V: TRBV7-2; DNA: TGTGCCAGCAGCTCTAAACTAGCAAGGCCCTTAGATACGCAGTATTTT; CDR3: CASSSKLARPLDTQYF
J: TRBJ1-4; D: .; size: once; V: TRBV18; DNA: TGTGCCAGCTCTCCGGACAGAGATAATGAAAAACTGTTTTTT; CDR3: CASSPDRDNEKLFF
J: TRBJ2-7; D: .; size: .; V: TRBV18; DNA: TGTGCCAGCTCACCCGGTACTAGCTTCGAGCAGTACTTC; CDR3: CASSPGTSFEQYF
J: TRBJ2-1; D: .; size: .; V: TRBV6-5; DNA: TGTGCCAGCAGTTACAGGATCGCGGTAGGGCGAGGTGAGCAGTTCTTC; CDR3: CASSYRIAVGRGEQFF
J: TRBJ2-3; D: TRBD1; size: once; V: TRBV6-5; DNA: TGTGCCAGCAGCTACGGACAGGGGGCCGGAGATACGCAGTATTTT; CDR3: CASSYGQGAGDTQYF
J: TRBJ1-6; D: .; size: .; V: TRBV5-6; DNA: TGTGCCAGCAGCTTATACGCCTCACCCCTCCACTTT; CDR3: CASSLYASPLHF
J: TRBJ2-2; D: .; size: .; V: TRBV27; DNA: TGTGCCAGCAGTTTAGCGGGAAATGGGGAGCTGTTTTTT; CDR3: CASSLAGNGELFF
J: TRBJ1-2; D: .; size: few; V: TRBV28; DNA: TGTGCCAGCAGTCCCCCCAGTCATAACTATGGCTACACCTTC; CDR3: CASSPPSHNYGYTF
J: TRBJ2-1; D: TRBD2; size: .; V: TRBV15; DNA: TGTGCCACCAGCAGAGCGGGAGGCTCCTACAATGAGCAGTTCTTC; CDR3: CATSRAGGSYNEQFF
J: TRBJ2-1; D: TRBD2; size: .; V: TRBV5-1; DNA: TGCGCCAGCAGCCCGGGAGGAGAGGAGGCATACAATGAGCAGTTCTTC; CDR3: CASSPGGEEAYNEQFF
J: TRBJ2-7; D: TRBD2; size: .; V: TRBV18; DNA: TGTGCCAGCTCCCGAGCTAGCGGGGGCTACGAGCAGTACTTC; CDR3: CASSRASGGYEQYF
J: TRBJ2-2; D: .; size: .; V: TRBV27; DNA: TGTGCCAGCAGTTTCAGCGTTGTGACCGGGGAGCTGTTTTTT; CDR3: CASSFSVVTGELFF
J: TRBJ2-5; D: TRBD2; size: .; V: TRBV5-1; DNA: TGCGCCAGCAGCTTGCAAGCGGGAGGGAACAAAGAGACCCAGTACTTC; CDR3: CASSLQAGGNKETQYF
J: TRBJ2-1; D: TRBD1; size: .; V: TRBV6-6; DNA: TGTGCCAGCAGTGCGCAGGGGGATGAGCAGTTCTTC; CDR3: CASSAQGDEQFF
J: TRBJ2-5; D: .; size: .; V: TRBV5-6; DNA: TGTGCCAGCAGCCCTCTTGAGTGGGGGGAGTACCAAGAGACCCAGTACTTC; CDR3: CASSPLEWGEYQETQYF
J: TRBJ2-3; D: .; size: .; V: TRBV6-5; DNA: TGTGCCAGCAGTTACACCCGTGAGGATACGCAGTATTTT; CDR3: CASSYTREDTQYF
J: TRBJ2-2; D: .; size: .; V: TRBV5-8; DNA: TGTGCCAGCACCAGACGGATTCTTAACACCGGGGAGCTGTTTTTT; CDR3: CASTRRILNTGELFF
J: TRBJ2-5; D: .; size: .; V: TRBV18; DNA: TGTGCCAGCTCACCACGTGCAAGAACGGAAGAGACCCAGTACTTC; CDR3: CASSPRARTEETQYF
J: TRBJ2-3; D: .; size: .; V: TRBV10-3; DNA: TGTGCCATCAGTGAAGGAGACTCAGGCACAGATACGCAGTATTTT; CDR3: CAISEGDSGTDTQYF
J: TRBJ1-5; D: TRBD1; size: .; V: TRBV6-1; DNA: TGTGCCAGCACCGAGAACAGGGGGCTGAGTCAGCCCCAGCATTTT; CDR3: CASTENRGLSQPQHF
J: TRBJ2-5; D: .; size: .; V: TRBV7-3; DNA: TGTGCCAGCAGCTTAGAGGTCCAAGAGACCCAGTACTTC; CDR3: CASSLEVQETQYF
J: TRBJ2-7; D: .; size: .; V: TRBV7-4; DNA: TGTGCCAGCAGCTTGGTACCCGAGGGGTACGAGCAGTACTTC; CDR3: CASSLVPEGYEQYF
J: TRBJ2-7; D: TRBD1; size: .; V: TRBV5-1; DNA: TGCGCCAGCAGCTTGGGGGACAGGCAAAACTACGAGCAGTACTTC; CDR3: CASSLGDRQNYEQYF
J: TRBJ2-1; D: .; size: once; V: TRBV4-3; DNA: TGCGCCAGCAGCCAAGACCCCGGCCTTTACAATGAGCAGTTCTTC; CDR3: CASSQDPGLYNEQFF
J: TRBJ2-3; D: TRBD1; size: .; V: TRBV5-4; DNA: TGTGCCAGCAGCTTGGTAGGGGGCGCAGATACGCAGTATTTT; CDR3: CASSLVGGADTQYF
J: TRBJ1-1; D: .; size: .; V: TRBV9; DNA: TGTGCCAGCAGCGGGGGCAGGGGGAACACTGAAGCTTTCTTT; CDR3: CASSGGRGNTEAFF
J: TRBJ2-2; D: TRBD1; size: .; V: TRBV7-2; DNA: TGTGCCAGCAGCCAAGGGGACAGGGCGACCGGGGAGCTGTTTTTT; CDR3: CASSQGDRATGELFF
J: TRBJ2-6; D: .; size: .; V: TRBV4-3; DNA: TGCGCCAGCAGCCAAGATAGGAGCTCTGGGGCCAACGTCCTGACTTTC; CDR3: CASSQDRSSGANVLTF
J: TRBJ1-5; D: .; size: once; V: TRBV6-1; DNA: TGTGCCAGCAGTGCTGCAGGGAGCAATCAGCCCCAGCATTTT; CDR3: CASSAAGSNQPQHF
J: TRBJ2-1; D: .; size: .; V: TRBV5-4; DNA: TGTGCCAGCAGCTTTGTAGTGGGAGGAACTGAGCAGTTCTTC; CDR3: CASSFVVGGTEQFF
J: TRBJ1-1; D: .; size: few; V: TRBV29-1; DNA: TGCAGCGCTGGACGGGCGAACACTGAAGCTTTCTTT; CDR3: CSAGRANTEAFF
J: TRBJ1-6; D: .; size: .; V: TRBV7-9; DNA: TGTGCCAGCAGCTTATCGGATGGTGGGGGACACCACTTT; CDR3: CASSLSDGGGHHF
J: TRBJ1-1; D: .; size: .; V: TRBV18; DNA: TGTGCCAGCTCCCAACAGGAGAACACTGAAGCTTTCTTT; CDR3: CASSQQENTEAFF
J: TRBJ2-3; D: .; size: once; V: TRBV18; DNA: TGTGCCAGCTCACCAGCTAGCTACACAGATACGCAGTATTTT; CDR3: CASSPASYTDTQYF
J: TRBJ1-3; D: TRBD1; size: .; V: TRBV18; DNA: TGTGCCAGCTCACCGGGGACAGAGGCTGGAAACACCATATATTTT; CDR3: CASSPGTEAGNTIYF
J: TRBJ1-6; D: .; size: once; V: TRBV6-5; DNA: TGTGCCAGCAGCGTACAGGGAGGCAGATCACCCCTCCACTTT; CDR3: CASSVQGGRSPLHF